This T cell receptor (beta chain) was captured by sequencing in a study of OX40 agonist ivuxolimab in advanced cancers. Study summary: In this trial design, patients received ivuxolimab intravenously at 0.01 to 10 mg/kg every 2 weeks.

With autoimmune disease history or systemic immunosuppression, patients were excluded. The germline V gene encodes CDR1 MRHNA and CDR2 SNTAGT. Trimming cost V 0 bases and J 0 bases, with 9 bases left between them. This CDR3 has 16 residues. TCRdb's table, derived via immunoSEQ multiplex PCR, lists solely in-frame clones and lacks some. The table includes approximately 26,000 clones, approximately 91% detected once. The TCR sequence derives from an adult with an advanced solid tumor such as melanoma, head and neck, liver or kidney cancer. The sample was CD4+ or CD8+ T cells sorted from blood, taken in a trial of the OX40 agonist ivuxolimab. The chain uses TRBV6-4 and TRBJ1-5, with unresolved D. The CDR3 loop reads CASSDSGRASNQPQHF. CDR3 DNA: TGTGCCAGCAGTGACTCGGGGAGGGCTAGCAATCAGCCCCAGCATTTT.